This record covers a single T cell receptor beta chain. Its antigen remains unknown. The data belong to a study of lymphopenia after photon versus proton radiotherapy. Study-level results: Larger post-nadir TCR diversity loss correlated inversely with survival in deceased patients. Survival link was tested only in deceased patients; proton benefit remains a possibility. Proton therapy kept repertoires fairly stable, unlike photons, which gained effector/memory cells. Post-nadir diversity loss with photons came from oligoclonal expansion, particularly CD8+ Temra cells.

Germline V gene data show CDR1 as LNHDA and CDR2 as SQIVND (reference sequence). CDR3 length equals 15 residues. Unmatched junction bases numbered 9, after V lost 6 bases and J lost 2 bases. Some clones are missing from TCRdb's copy, which holds only in-frame ones; the method was immunoSEQ multiplex PCR. The sample consists of roughly 49,000 clones, about 92% of them appearing once. Source: peripheral blood, taken from a patient treated with photon-based radiotherapy. The TCR comes from a woman aged 40 to 49 with cholangiocarcinoma. The rearrangement uses TRBV19 and TRBJ1-2, with TRBD1 matching 7 bases. DNA of the CDR3: TGTGCCAGTAGGGTGAGGGGGCAGGGAAACTATGGCTACACCTTC. It yields the protein CASRVRGQGNYGYTF.